This T cell receptor beta chain was sequenced during a study of T cell repertoires in cytomegalovirus infection. Each CDR3 protein gets one entry after TCRdb re-called the reads with MiXCR. This table holds about 210,000 distinct CDR3 sequences, 5% to 8.5% found once. Germline loops: CDR1 SGHAT, CDR2 FQNNGV. The CDR3 has 16 residues. With V trimmed by 5 bases and J by 2 bases, 9 bases remained unmatched. With regard to this clonotype: This may stem from a read error, because a much larger clone lies one nucleotide away.

The TCR sequence derives from a human donor in good health (CMV status not recorded). Some clones in this sample may be carry-over from other donors' samples. The sequencing sample was made of PBMCs. The chain links TRBV11-2 to TRBJ2-5, with 9 bases that match TRBD1. CDR3 sequence reads: CASSVGTGPWQETQYF. The CDR3 DNA reads as TGTGCCAGCAGCGTTGGGACAGGGCCATGGCAAGAGACCCAGTACTTC.